This passage covers 17 T cell receptor beta chains from one sample sequenced in a study of human CD8 memory T cell subsets (dated by TCRdb to about 2020). A Human TCR Profiling Kit was used to prepare UMI-labeled 5' RACE TCRbeta libraries. Reads reprocessed by TCRdb are summarized as one entry per CDR3 protein sequence, and DNA is absent. The sample's table lists a count of about 6,700 distinct CDR3 sequences. The leading ten clones occupy around a quarter of the sample. Sample: CD8+ T cells from PBMCs. Source of these receptors: a human donor in good health.

This chain uses TRBV14 with TRBJ2-7; TCRdb calls TRBD2, which cannot be checked without DNA. This CDR3 has 17 residues. Germline V gene data show CDR1 as SGHDN and CDR2 as FVKESK. This chain's CDR3 is CASSPQVSGNPTYEQYF.

The chain has TRBV11-2 and TRBJ2-3; TCRdb designates TRBD1, a call that cannot be tested without DNA. This CDR3 is built from 14 residues. The germline CDR1 and CDR2 sequences are SGHAT and FQNNGV. The CDR3 sequence: CASSPTNRGHTQYF. The complete variable domain, with remaining parts taken from reference TRBV11-2 and TRBJ2-3, reads EAGVAQSPRYKIIEKRQSVAFWCNPISGHATLYWYQQILGQGPKLLIQFQNNGVVDDSQLPKDRFSAERLKGVDSTLKIQPAKLEDSAVYLCASSPTNRGHTQYFGPGTRLTVL.

V and J are TRBV9 and TRBJ2-1; TCRdb's D call, TRBD2, is unchecked because there is no DNA. Germline assignment: CDR1 SGDLS and CDR2 YYNGEE. This CDR3 has 13 amino acids. The CDR3 is CASDSGSSNEQFF.

This clonotype is classed as medium-sized (0.01 to 0.1%) by frequency. V is TRBV24-1 and J is TRBJ2-2; TCRdb's assignment of TRBD1 cannot be checked, as there is no DNA. Germline-derived CDR1 and CDR2 are KGHDR and SFDVKD. CDR3 length: 16 amino acids. This CDR3 reads CATSDTGTGEAEELFF.

V gene TRBV29-1 combines with J gene TRBJ2-7; without DNA, the TCRdb call of TRBD2 cannot be checked. The CDR3 extends over 16 amino acids. CDR1 and CDR2 from the germline V gene are SQVTM and ANQGSEA. CDR3 in amino acids: CSVEEGGLAGPYEQYF.

The chain recombines TRBV20-1 with TRBJ2-3; without DNA, the TCRdb call of TRBD2 cannot be checked. Germline V gene sequence: CDR1 DFQATT, CDR2 SNEGSKA (reference sequence). This CDR3 region has 13 residues. This CDR3 is CSAPLAVTDTQYF.

V gene TRBV15 combines with J gene TRBJ2-3; TCRdb returns TRBD1, unconfirmable since there is no DNA. The CDR3 consists of 14 residues. The germline CDR1 and CDR2 sequences are LNHNV and YYDKDF (reference sequence). CDR3 sequence: CATSRSPVADTQYF. The variable domain in full, completed from reference TRBV15 and TRBJ2-3, reads DAMVIQNPRYQVTQFGKPVTLSCSQTLNHNVMYWYQQKSSQAPKLLFHYYDKDFNNEADTPDNFQSRRPNTSFCFLDIRSPGLGDTAMYLCATSRSPVADTQYFGPGTRLTVL.

This chain links TRBV4-1 with TRBJ2-1; TCRdb reports TRBD1, a call that lacks DNA to check it against. The CDR3 has 16 amino acids. The V gene's germline CDR1 is MGHRA and CDR2 YSYEKL. CDR3 sequence reads: CASSQPTGGNSNEQFF.

The chain uses TRBV27 and TRBJ2-1; the TRBD2 assignment by TCRdb is unverifiable without DNA. This CDR3 is 15 amino acids long. Germline CDR1 and CDR2: MNHEY and SMNVEV (reference sequence). CDR3 residues: CASSLSASRYNEQFF.

This clonotype is called medium-sized (0.01 to 0.1%) based on its frequency. V usage is TRBV3-1 and J usage is TRBJ1-2. Germline V gene lookup returns CDR1 LGHDT and CDR2 YNNKEL (reference sequence). The CDR3 extends over 15 amino acids. This chain's CDR3 is CASSQNPVADYGYTF.

This sequence joins TRBV4-1 and TRBJ2-3; TCRdb reports TRBD2, a call that lacks DNA to check it against. Germline V gene data show CDR1 as MGHRA and CDR2 as YSYEKL. This CDR3 has 13 residues. The CDR3 sequence: CASSRLLADTQYF.

The chain combines TRBV5-6 with TRBJ2-1; TCRdb's D gene call, TRBD1, goes unchecked for lack of DNA. Germline V gene lookup returns CDR1 SGHDT and CDR2 YYEEEE. The CDR3 runs to 12 residues. The CDR3 reads CASSLGPGEQFF. Together with reference TRBV5-6 and TRBJ2-1, the CDR3 gives the full variable domain: DAGVTQSPTHLIKTRGQQVTLRCSPKSGHDTVSWYQQALGQGPQFIFQYYEEEERQRGNFPDRFSGHQFPNYSSELNVNALLLGDSALYLCASSLGPGEQFFGPGTRLTVL.

By frequency, this clonotype is medium-sized. The V and J genes are TRBV11-2 and TRBJ1-1; TCRdb lists TRBD1, though no DNA is available to test this call. This CDR3 has 16 amino acids. The germline gives CDR1 SGHAT, CDR2 FQNNGV. CDR3 region: CASSDPGHSADTEAFF.

CDR3: CASRIQQEDTQYF. The gene calls are TRBV27 and TRBJ2-3; TCRdb proposes TRBD1, but this gene call is untestable without DNA. This CDR3 spans 13 amino acids. Per germline, CDR1 MNHEY and CDR2 SMNVEV (reference sequence).

The chain has TRBV29-1 and TRBJ2-1; the D gene TCRdb calls, TRBD2, cannot be checked with no DNA. The CDR3 totals 12 residues. CDR1 is SQVTM, CDR2 ANQGSEA, per germline. This CDR3 reads CSVYGRRNEQFF.

The rearrangement uses TRBV5-5 and TRBJ2-7; the D call from TCRdb, TRBD1, cannot be confirmed without DNA. This CDR3 is 12 amino acids long. Germline V lookup: CDR1 SGHKS, CDR2 YYEKEE (reference sequence). The CDR3 sequence is CASSPTGVEQYF.

The chain links TRBV6-5 to TRBJ2-7; the D call from TCRdb, TRBD1, cannot be confirmed without DNA. CDR3 size: 15 residues. Germline-derived CDR1 and CDR2 are MNHEY and SVGAGI. The CDR3 sequence: CASSYSTGASYEQYF.